The following is a T cell receptor beta chain sequence with its context. This specimen comes from a study of ipilimumab plus nivolumab after autologous stem cell transplantation. Method: immunoSEQ multiplex PCR; TCRdb's copy keeps in-frame clones and lacks some. The table has just over 40,000 clones, 92% seen once; the top ten hold under 1%. There are 14 residues in the CDR3. Germline CDR1 is SGDLS and CDR2 is YYNGEE. V was shortened by 3 bases and J by 2 bases, with 12 bases between the two germline ends. Patients got ipilimumab 1 mg/kg beginning 14 to 28 days post-transplant. The sequence derives from a male donor with multiple myeloma. The source was PBMCs, collected in a trial of ipilimumab plus nivolumab as post-transplant consolidation. V gene TRBV9 combines with J gene TRBJ2-7, with D possibly called TRBD1 or TRBD2 (6 bases each). The CDR3 here is CASSAGDTPYEQYF. CDR3 coding DNA: TGTGCCAGCAGCGCGGGGGACACACCCTACGAGCAGTACTTC.